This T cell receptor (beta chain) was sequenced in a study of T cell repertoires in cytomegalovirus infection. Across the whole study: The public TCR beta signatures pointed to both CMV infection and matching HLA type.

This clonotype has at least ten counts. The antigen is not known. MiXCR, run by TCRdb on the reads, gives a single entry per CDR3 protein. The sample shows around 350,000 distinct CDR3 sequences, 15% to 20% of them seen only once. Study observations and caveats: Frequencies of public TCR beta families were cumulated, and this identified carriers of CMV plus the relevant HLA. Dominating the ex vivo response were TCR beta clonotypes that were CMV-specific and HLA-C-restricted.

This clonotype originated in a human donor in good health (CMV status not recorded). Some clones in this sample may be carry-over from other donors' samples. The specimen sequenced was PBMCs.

DNA of the CDR3: TGTGCCAGCTGGGTTAGGCGAAACTATGGCTACACCTTC. This sequence encodes CASWVRRNYGYTF. The rearrangement links TRBV2 to TRBJ1-2; D ambiguous. Trimming shortened V by 8 bases and J by 2 bases, and 12 bases separated the two germline ends. The CDR3 loop spans 13 amino acids. CDR1 SNHLY and CDR2 FYNNEI come from the germline V gene.